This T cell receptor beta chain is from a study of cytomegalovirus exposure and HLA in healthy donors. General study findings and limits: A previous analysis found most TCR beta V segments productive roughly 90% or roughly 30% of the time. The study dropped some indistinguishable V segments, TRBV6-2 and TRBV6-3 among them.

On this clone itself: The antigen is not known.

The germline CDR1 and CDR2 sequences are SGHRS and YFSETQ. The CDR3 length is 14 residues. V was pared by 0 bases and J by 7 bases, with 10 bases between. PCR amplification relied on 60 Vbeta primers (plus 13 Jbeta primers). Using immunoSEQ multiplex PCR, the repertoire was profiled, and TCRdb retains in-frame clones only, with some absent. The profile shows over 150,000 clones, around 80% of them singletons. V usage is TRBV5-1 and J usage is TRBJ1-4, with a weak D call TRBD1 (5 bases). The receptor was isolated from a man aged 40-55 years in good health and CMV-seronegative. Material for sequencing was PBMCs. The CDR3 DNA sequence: TGCGCCAGCAGCTTGGCGAGGCAGGGTGAAAAACTGTTTTTT. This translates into CASSLARQGEKLFF.